Listed below are T cell receptor beta chains from one sample, sequenced in a study of identical twins. TCRdb re-called the 5' RACE reads with MiXCR, one entry per CDR3 protein. The sample holds around 340,000 distinct CDR3 sequences, roughly 9% seen once. Material for sequencing was naive T cells sorted from blood. All receptors come from a woman aged 50 to 60 in good health. CDR3s include the opening cysteine and the closing phenylalanine or tryptophan. A D gene is named only where the DNA matches it firmly. Where a row states a size, it is once, few, many or the class of an expanded clone; other rows omit it.

length: 12; V: TRBV12-3/TRBV12-4; D: -; size: -; J: TRBJ2-7; DNA: TGTGCCAGCAGTTTTCGCGGGACTCCAGAGTACTTC; CDR3: CASSFRGTPEYF
length: 14; V: TRBV4-1; D: TRBD1; size: -; J: TRBJ1-5; DNA: TGCGCCAGCAGCCAGGGACAGCCGAATCAGCCCCAGCATTTT; CDR3: CASSQGQPNQPQHF
length: 14; V: TRBV20-1; D: TRBD1; size: few; J: TRBJ2-7; DNA: TGCAGTGCTAGAGGCGAGACAGGGAGCGACGAGCAGTACTTC; CDR3: CSARGETGSDEQYF
length: 16; V: TRBV5-6; D: TRBD1; size: -; J: TRBJ2-2; DNA: TGTGCCAGCATCATAAGGGGGCACCCGAACACCGGGGAGCTGTTTTTT; CDR3: CASIIRGHPNTGELFF
length: 14; V: TRBV29-1; D: TRBD1; size: -; J: TRBJ1-2; DNA: TGCAGCGTGGCGACACAGGGGGCGCCTGATGGCTACACCTTC; CDR3: CSVATQGAPDGYTF
length: 14; V: TRBV5-1; D: -; size: -; J: TRBJ1-1; DNA: TGCGCCAGCACTATCGGGACACCTAGGACTGAAGCTTTCTTT; CDR3: CASTIGTPRTEAFF
length: 15; V: TRBV29-1; D: TRBD1; size: -; J: TRBJ2-5; DNA: TGCAGCGTTTCCGCGGGACAGGGGACCCAAGAGACCCAGTACTTC; CDR3: CSVSAGQGTQETQYF
length: 13; V: TRBV7-9; D: -; size: few; J: TRBJ2-7; DNA: TGTGCCAGCAGCTCCGGCGAGTCCTACGAGCAGTACTTC; CDR3: CASSSGESYEQYF
length: 14; V: TRBV27; D: -; size: -; J: TRBJ1-1; DNA: TGTGCAAGCAGTTCTTACGGGAGTCCCGGTGAAGCTTTCTTT; CDR3: CASSSYGSPGEAFF
length: 10; V: TRBV2; D: -; size: few; J: TRBJ2-1; DNA: TGTGCCAGCAGTGAAATTTCCCCGTTCTTC; CDR3: CASSEISPFF
length: 13; V: TRBV25-1; D: -; size: -; J: TRBJ1-1; DNA: TGTGCCAGCAGCCCGACGGGGCTCAGTGCAGCTTTCTTT; CDR3: CASSPTGLSAAFF
length: 14; V: TRBV12-3/TRBV12-4; D: TRBD2; size: few; J: TRBJ2-1; DNA: TGTGCCAGCACCTTTGGACTAGCCCGGAATGAGCAGTTCTTC; CDR3: CASTFGLARNEQFF
length: 14; V: TRBV4-1; D: TRBD2; size: -; J: TRBJ2-7; DNA: TGCGCCAGCAGCCAAGCGGGGAGGGACTACGAGCAGTACTTC; CDR3: CASSQAGRDYEQYF
length: 14; V: TRBV5-1; D: TRBD1; size: many; J: TRBJ2-7; DNA: TGCGCCAGCAGCACGGACAGGGTTGGTTACGAGCAGTACTTC; CDR3: CASSTDRVGYEQYF
length: 12; V: TRBV2; D: -; size: many; J: TRBJ2-5; DNA: TGTGCCAGCAGTAACAGGGTAGAGACCCAGTACTTC; CDR3: CASSNRVETQYF
length: 14; V: TRBV5-1; D: -; size: few; J: TRBJ2-2; DNA: TGCGCCAGCAGCTTGGTCGGGGCAAGCGGGGAGCTGTTTTTT; CDR3: CASSLVGASGELFF
length: 14; V: TRBV29-1; D: -; size: many; J: TRBJ2-1; DNA: TGCAGCGTCATGGGGACCTTGACCCGGGGTGAGCAGTTCTTC; CDR3: CSVMGTLTRGEQFF
length: 15; V: TRBV29-1; D: -; size: -; J: TRBJ2-1; DNA: TGCAGCGTTGATACAGGGTTCGGGAGGAACAATGAGCAGTTCTTC; CDR3: CSVDTGFGRNNEQFF
length: 15; V: TRBV6-5; D: TRBD1; size: many; J: TRBJ1-5; DNA: TGTGCCAGCAGAAAAGGACAGGGGTCCAATCAGCCCCAGCATTTT; CDR3: CASRKGQGSNQPQHF
length: 14; V: TRBV30; D: TRBD2; size: -; J: TRBJ2-1; DNA: TGTGCCTGGAGTCCCGGGGTAGCGGGTTATGAGCAGTTCTTC; CDR3: CAWSPGVAGYEQFF
length: 16; V: TRBV15; D: -; size: many; J: TRBJ1-5; DNA: TGTGCCACCAGCAGAGAGGGCCCATCCGTCAATCAGCCCCAGCATTTT; CDR3: CATSREGPSVNQPQHF
length: 12; V: TRBV29-1; D: -; size: many; J: TRBJ1-1; DNA: TGCAGCGTTGAAATGGGTGGGACTGAAGCTTTCTTT; CDR3: CSVEMGGTEAFF
length: 14; V: TRBV7-9; D: -; size: many; J: TRBJ1-2; DNA: TGTGCCAGCAGCACACTGAGGCTTGGCTATGGCTACACCTTC; CDR3: CASSTLRLGYGYTF
length: 13; V: TRBV4-1; D: -; size: many; J: TRBJ1-5; DNA: TGCGCCAGCAGCCAGGCCTGGTCCGAGGGCCAGCATTTT; CDR3: CASSQAWSEGQHF
length: 16; V: TRBV3-1; D: TRBD2; size: few; J: TRBJ2-5; DNA: TGTGCCAGCAGCCTACTAGCGGGAGGGCCCTCGGAGACCCAGTACTTC; CDR3: CASSLLAGGPSETQYF
length: 13; V: TRBV5-1; D: -; size: few; J: TRBJ2-5; DNA: TGCGCCAGCAGCCCGCAGCGCCAAGAGACCCAGTACTTC; CDR3: CASSPQRQETQYF
length: 12; V: TRBV12-3/TRBV12-4; D: -; size: -; J: TRBJ1-5; DNA: TGTGCCAGCAAACGCTCAAATCAGCCCCAGCATTTT; CDR3: CASKRSNQPQHF
length: 15; V: TRBV6-5; D: -; size: -; J: TRBJ2-3; DNA: TGTGCCAGCAGTTCACCCACGACTTTGAGAGATACGCAGTATTTT; CDR3: CASSSPTTLRDTQYF
length: 13; V: TRBV30; D: -; size: -; J: TRBJ1-1; DNA: TGTGCTTGGAGTAAGGGGTGGGAAACTGAAGCTTTCTTT; CDR3: CAWSKGWETEAFF
length: 16; V: TRBV12-3/TRBV12-4; D: TRBD1; size: few; J: TRBJ2-7; DNA: TGTGCCAGCAGTCGCGGGACAGGGGGGGACTCCTACGAGCAGTACTTC; CDR3: CASSRGTGGDSYEQYF
length: 13; V: TRBV7-9; D: -; size: -; J: TRBJ1-5; DNA: TGTGCCAGCAGCGTCGACATGAATCAGCCCCAGCATTTT; CDR3: CASSVDMNQPQHF
length: 13; V: TRBV18; D: TRBD1; size: -; J: TRBJ2-1; DNA: TGTGCCAGCTCACCAAAGGGGGCCAATGAGCAGTTCTTC; CDR3: CASSPKGANEQFF
length: 14; V: TRBV29-1; D: TRBD2; size: many; J: TRBJ2-1; DNA: TGCAGCGTTGAAGTCCCGGGACTAGCATTCGAGCAGTTCTTC; CDR3: CSVEVPGLAFEQFF
length: 13; V: TRBV19; D: -; size: few; J: TRBJ1-4; DNA: TGTGCCAGTAGTACGACGGTAAATGAAAAACTGTTTTTT; CDR3: CASSTTVNEKLFF
length: 13; V: TRBV29-1; D: -; size: few; J: TRBJ2-7; DNA: TGCAGCGTTGTAGTACCCCCGGGGGTCGAGCAGTACTTC; CDR3: CSVVVPPGVEQYF
length: 13; V: TRBV19; D: -; size: few; J: TRBJ2-2; DNA: TGTGCCAGTAGTATCGTGGGCACCGGGGAGCTGTTTTTT; CDR3: CASSIVGTGELFF
length: 14; V: TRBV25-1; D: -; size: few; J: TRBJ1-1; DNA: TGTGCCAGCAGTCGAGGGGCTCGAGGGACTGAAGCTTTCTTT; CDR3: CASSRGARGTEAFF
length: 15; V: TRBV6-5; D: -; size: few; J: TRBJ1-3; DNA: TGTGCCAGCAGTTACAAGGCCAGCTCTGGAAACACCATATATTTT; CDR3: CASSYKASSGNTIYF
length: 14; V: TRBV7-9; D: TRBD1; size: few; J: TRBJ1-4; DNA: TGTGCCAGCAGCTGGACAGGGCCCCATGAAAAACTGTTTTTT; CDR3: CASSWTGPHEKLFF
length: 15; V: TRBV12-5; D: -; size: many; J: TRBJ2-4; DNA: TGTGCTAGTGGTTTAGGGGGGGCTGGCAAAAACATTCAGTACTTC; CDR3: CASGLGGAGKNIQYF
length: 13; V: TRBV14; D: -; size: many; J: TRBJ1-1; DNA: TGTGCCAGCAGCCAAAGGAGCGGGGGTGGAACTTTCTTT; CDR3: CASSQRSGGGTFF
length: 14; V: TRBV5-1; D: -; size: -; J: TRBJ2-6; DNA: TGCGCCAGCAGCTGGGGGGGGCGTAATGTGGACTTGACTTTC; CDR3: CASSWGGRNVDLTF
length: 15; V: TRBV10-1; D: TRBD2; size: few; J: TRBJ2-2; DNA: TGCGCCAGCAGTTCCGGGAGGGCCTTCACCGGGGAGCTGTTTTTT; CDR3: CASSSGRAFTGELFF
length: 17; V: TRBV29-1; D: TRBD2; size: -; J: TRBJ2-5; DNA: TGCAGCGTTGATTTCAACAGGACTAGAGGGGCCGGAGAGACCCAGTACTTC; CDR3: CSVDFNRTRGAGETQYF
length: 16; V: TRBV5-6; D: -; size: many; J: TRBJ1-5; DNA: TGTGCCAGCAGCTTGGGGCCCCGGGCCCAAAATCAGCCCCAGCATTTT; CDR3: CASSLGPRAQNQPQHF
length: 14; V: TRBV6-1; D: TRBD1; size: -; J: TRBJ1-6; DNA: TGTGCCAGCAGTACACAGGGGGGAAATTCACCCCTCCACTTT; CDR3: CASSTQGGNSPLHF
length: 14; V: TRBV5-1; D: -; size: -; J: TRBJ2-7; DNA: TGCGCCAGCAGCTTGTCCAGCTCAGGGGACGAGCAGTACTTC; CDR3: CASSLSSSGDEQYF
length: 14; V: TRBV6-2/TRBV6-3; D: -; size: -; J: TRBJ2-2; DNA: TGTGCCAGCAGTCACCCGTCGGCCGTGCGGGAGCTGTTTTTT; CDR3: CASSHPSAVRELFF
length: 13; V: TRBV7-9; D: -; size: few; J: TRBJ2-5; DNA: TGTGCCAGCAGCGACCGGCAGGGGGAGACCCAGTACTTC; CDR3: CASSDRQGETQYF
length: 12; V: TRBV13; D: -; size: few; J: TRBJ2-3; DNA: TGTGCCAGCAGCTCGAACTGGGATACGCAGTATTTT; CDR3: CASSSNWDTQYF
length: 15; V: TRBV5-1; D: -; size: -; J: TRBJ1-1; DNA: TGCGCCAGCAGCTTGGTACAGGGATTGAGCACTGAAGCTTTCTTT; CDR3: CASSLVQGLSTEAFF
length: 14; V: TRBV11-2; D: -; size: many; J: TRBJ2-1; DNA: TGTGCCAGCAGCTTATCCTTCTCCCTCAATGAGCAGTTCTTC; CDR3: CASSLSFSLNEQFF
length: 17; V: TRBV18; D: -; size: -; J: TRBJ2-7; DNA: TGTGCCAGCTCACCTCTAAGCGGAGGGGGGGGCGCCTACGAGCAGTACTTC; CDR3: CASSPLSGGGGAYEQYF
length: 16; V: TRBV5-6; D: -; size: -; J: TRBJ2-3; DNA: TGTGCCAGCAGCACCTCAATCGTGAGGTTCACAGATACGCAGTATTTT; CDR3: CASSTSIVRFTDTQYF